This T cell receptor (beta chain) derives from a study of T-cell memory formation after mild COVID-19. The germline gives CDR1 SGHNT, CDR2 YENEEA. The CDR3 length is 15 residues. J gave up 1 base and V 1 base, and 3 bases lay outside the gene matches. Via MiXCR, TCRdb re-called the 5' RACE reads, giving one row per CDR3 protein. Of under 200,000 distinct CDR3 sequences listed, approximately 12% were seen once; the top ten hold approximately 3.4%. This clonotype was seen more than once but under ten times. The chain combines TRBV11-3 with TRBJ2-5; TRBD1 aligns across 7 bases. The sequence was collected from a man aged 18 to 30 who had mild COVID-19 (a few samples of this study predate the infection). Cell type and time point are not known. The sample was PBMCs or a T cell subset sorted from them (not recorded which). The CDR3 DNA follows: TGTGCCAGCAGCTTAGGGACAGGACGCCAAGAGACCCAGTACTTC. It yields the protein CASSLGTGRQETQYF.